This T cell receptor beta chain was recovered during a study of blood T cell repertoires in COVID-19. Study-wide background: COVID-19 samples collected from the United States, Italy and Spain covered acute and convalescent phases.

Trimming stripped 3 bases from V and 5 bases from J, with 12 bases between. Per germline, CDR1 KGHDR and CDR2 SFDVKD. CDR3 length: 14 residues. Original processing notes: From reference gene primer amplification, estimates of nucleated cell counts were derived. TCRdb's copy holds only in-frame clones and misses some; the assay was immunoSEQ multiplex PCR. V, J and clone size derive from that table, while D and trimming were established from the DNA sequence. The repertoire holds 150,000 to 200,000 clones, 70% to 90% seen once, with roughly 8% in the top ten. The sequencing sample was made of peripheral blood. This rearrangement joins TRBV24-1 to TRBJ1-1; D might be TRBD1 (6 bases). This TCR was sampled from a man in his sixties with acute or convalescent COVID-19. The CDR3 DNA sequence: TGTGCCACCAGTGATCCACTTACAGGGACTGAAGCTTTCTTT. Translated, it gives CATSDPLTGTEAFF.